This T cell receptor beta chain was documented in a study of regulatory T cells in long-lasting Graves disease. Libraries of TCR beta came from iRepertoire HTBI primers plus Arm-PCR of CDR3 regions. TCRdb reprocessed the multiplex PCR reads via MiXCR and lists one record per CDR3 protein. The data contain hundreds of thousands of distinct CDR3 sequences, around 15% of them singletons. This clonotype was seen at least ten times. CDR1 is MDHEN, CDR2 SYDVKM, per germline. CDR3 size: 14 residues. The V gene end was trimmed by 5 bases and the J gene end by 10 bases; junction bases not matched to a gene: 5. Time point meaning: newly diagnosed GD, antithyroid drugs for less than 3 months. Preparation of the TCR library used RNA extracted from PBMCs.

The specimen was peripheral blood mononuclear cells (PBMCs), collected at new diagnosis, from a patient treated with antithyroid drugs. V and J are TRBV28 and TRBJ1-6; 10 nucleotides align to TRBD1. The sequence was collected from a female donor with Graves disease. The CDR3 DNA follows: TGTGCCAGCAGTCCCCTGGGACAGGGGTCACCCCTCCACTTT. Its translation is CASSPLGQGSPLHF.